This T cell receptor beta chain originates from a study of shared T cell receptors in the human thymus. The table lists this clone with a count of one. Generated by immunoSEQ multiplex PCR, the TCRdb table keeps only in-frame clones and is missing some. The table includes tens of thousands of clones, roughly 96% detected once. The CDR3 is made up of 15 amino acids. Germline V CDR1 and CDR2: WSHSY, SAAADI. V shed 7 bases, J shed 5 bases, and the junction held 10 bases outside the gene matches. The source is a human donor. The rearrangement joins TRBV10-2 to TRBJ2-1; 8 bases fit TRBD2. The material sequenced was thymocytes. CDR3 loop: CASILGRGDHNEQFF. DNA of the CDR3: TGCGCCAGCATCCTTGGGCGGGGGGACCACAATGAGCAGTTCTTC.